This T cell receptor beta chain was documented in a study of blood T cell repertoires in COVID-19. For the study at large: Sites across the United States, Italy and Spain contributed samples from acute and convalescent COVID-19. Sample material is recorded as cDNA or gDNA derived from T cells, B-cell-depleted T cells, or PBMCs.

CDR1 and CDR2 from the germline V gene are DFQATT and SNEGSKA (reference sequence). Trimming removed 3 bases at V and 4 bases at J, with 19 bases between. This CDR3 is built from 16 residues. Original processing notes: Amplified reference gene primers provided the basis for estimating nucleated cell counts. The table came from immunoSEQ multiplex PCR; TCRdb's copy has only in-frame clones and leaves some out. V and J calls and clone size come straight from that table; D and trimming were deduced from the DNA. The profile shows approximately 210,000 clones, 80% to 90% of them singletons. The specimen was peripheral blood. V usage is TRBV20-1 and J usage is TRBJ2-1, with D tentatively TRBD1 (6 bases). The origin of this receptor is a human donor in a cohort sampled during active COVID-19. The CDR3 DNA follows: TGCAGTGCTAGTACACCGGGACAACCTATGTACAATGAGCAGTTCTTC. Its translation is CSASTPGQPMYNEQFF.